This T cell receptor (beta chain) emerged from a study of beta chain features in type 1 diabetes. Overall study context: Healthy donors and patients showed comparable age, gender and cell yields.

TCRB transcripts that were expressed got sequenced, as all of the isolated RNA had been reverse transcribed. This table comes from immunoSEQ multiplex PCR, and its TCRdb copy is limited to in-frame clones, with some not included. The table has about 40,000 clones, around 45% seen once. This clone showed up just a few times. Its antigen remains unknown. With 5 bases removed from V and 3 bases from J, the gap between germline ends came to 10 bases. Germline CDR1 SQVTM, CDR2 ANQGSEA. There are 12 residues in the CDR3. Regarding the study as a whole: A moderate, significant TCRB CDR3 shortening appeared in type 1 diabetes across four CD4+ subsets.

Sequenced: central memory CD4+ T cells from blood. The clonotype originates from a woman in her late teens or twenties in good health. The chain employs TRBV29-1 and TRBJ1-1; a possible D gene is TRBD1 (5 bases). The chain's CDR3 is CSVSGQDTEAFF. The CDR3 DNA is TGCAGCGTTTCAGGGCAGGACACTGAAGCTTTCTTT. The full variable domain, in which reference TRBV29-1 and TRBJ1-1 provide the parts outside the CDR3, is SAVISQKPSRDICQRGTSLTIQCQVDSQVTMMFWYRQQPGQSLTLIATANQGSEATYESGFVIDKFPISRPNLTFSTLTVSNMSPEDSSIYLCSVSGQDTEAFFGQGTRLTVV.